This entry lists 28 T cell receptor beta chains sequenced from one sample in a study of cytomegalovirus exposure and HLA in healthy donors. Both 60 Vbeta primers and 13 Jbeta primers went into the PCR. Data came from immunoSEQ multiplex PCR; TCRdb stores just in-frame clones and leaves some out. The sample contains over 80,000 clones, 65% to 75% of which appear only once. Sequencing was done on a sample of PBMCs. All receptors come from a female donor in good health and CMV-seropositive.

The CDR3 bases are TGTGCCAGTGTTATAGCGGGAGGCGGCACAGATACGCAGTATTTT. Residues: CASVIAGGGTDTQYF. The V gene is TRBV6-6, the J gene TRBJ2-3; 10 bases align to TRBD2. The junction had 7 bases not matched to a gene; V was cut back by 9 bases and J by 1 base. This CDR3 contains 15 residues. The V gene's germline CDR1 is MNHNY and CDR2 SVGAGI (reference sequence).

The gene calls are TRBV19 and TRBJ2-1; D perhaps matches TRBD1 (7 bases). The CDR3 spans 15 residues. CDR1 is LNHDA and CDR2 is SQIVND in the germline V gene (reference sequence). V shed 3 bases and J shed 8 bases, with 17 bases lying between them. CDR3 sequence reads: CASSISWTRGDEQFF. The CDR3 region has the DNA TGTGCCAGTAGTATCTCCTGGACCAGGGGGGATGAGCAGTTCTTC.

This chain joins TRBV30 and TRBJ1-1; D uncertain. V was clipped by 1 base and J by 7 bases, with 10 bases between them. Germline assignment: CDR1 GTSNPN and CDR2 SVGIG (reference sequence). CDR3 size: 12 residues. The CDR3 sequence: CAWSDPPNEAFF. CDR3 DNA: TGTGCCTGGAGTGATCCCCCCAATGAAGCTTTCTTT.

The chain uses TRBV4-1 and TRBJ2-7; 11 bases fit TRBD1. Trimming removed 8 bases from V and 8 bases from J; junction bases left unmatched: 5. In germline, CDR1 is MGHRA, CDR2 YSYEKL. The CDR3 has 12 residues. The CDR3 DNA sequence: TGCGCCAGCGCGGGACAGGGGGAGAAGCAGTACTTC. Amino acid sequence: CASAGQGEKQYF.

CDR3 loop: CASRTQGRSIGYTF. The CDR3 bases are TGTGCCAGCAGGACACAGGGGCGCTCTATAGGCTACACCTTC. The J gene is TRBJ1-2, the V gene TRBV2, with 7 bases matching TRBD1. This CDR3 is 14 amino acids long. V was pared by 6 bases and J by 8 bases, with 12 bases of the junction left unmatched. CDR1 is SNHLY, CDR2 FYNNEI, per germline.

CDR3 sequence reads: CASSQERRGEQYF. The CDR3 coding sequence is TGCGCCAGCAGCCAAGAGCGTAGAGGAGAGCAGTACTTC. The V call is TRBV4-1, the J call TRBJ2-7; unclear D gene. This CDR3 is built from 13 residues. Germline loops: CDR1 MGHRA, CDR2 YSYEKL. Trimming took off 0 bases at V and 7 bases at J, with 10 bases between the two ends.

J is TRBJ2-7 and V is TRBV19, with 12 bases that match TRBD2. The CDR3 has 14 amino acids. Unmatched junction bases numbered 4, after V lost 6 bases and J lost 4 bases. Germline V gene lookup returns CDR1 LNHDA and CDR2 SQIVND (reference sequence). The CDR3 DNA sequence: TGTGCCAGTAGCCCGACTAGCGGGGGTTACGAGCAGTACTTC. Its translation is CASSPTSGGYEQYF.

Comments on this clone: One end of the junction does not line up with germline, which may come from a read error. The rearrangement uses TRBV7-7 and TRBJ2-6; TRBD1 agrees at 10 bases. This CDR3 is built from 17 residues. CDR1 is SSHAT, CDR2 FNYEAQ, per germline (reference sequence). The CDR3 is CASSLDRGLAGANVLTF. The CDR3 DNA sequence: TGTGCTAGCAGCTTAGACAGGGGGCTTGCTGGGGCCAACGTCCTGACTTTC.

Only a few counts were recorded for this clone. The chain links TRBV7-3 to TRBJ2-1; a possible D gene is TRBD2 (5 bases). Trimming took 5 bases from V and 9 from J, leaving 14 bases between them. The germline V gene has CDR1 SGHTA and CDR2 FQGTGA. This CDR3 comprises 13 residues. DNA of the CDR3: TGTGCCAGCAGCCAGGTGGCGGAGGCTGAGCAGTTCTTC. It translates to CASSQVAEAEQFF.

The chain links TRBV7-8 to TRBJ1-4, with TRBD1 as a possible D gene (5 bases). CDR3 length: 15 amino acids. The V end lost 0 bases, the J end lost 8 bases, and 13 bases lay between the germline ends. From germline, CDR1 is SGHVS and CDR2 FQNEAQ. CDR3 nucleotide sequence: TGTGCCAGCAGCTTAGCGGCGGCAGGGAGGGAAAAACTGTTTTTT. Translating it yields CASSLAAAGREKLFF.

The chain combines TRBV4-3 with TRBJ1-2; 8 bases are a match to TRBD1. With 3 bases clipped from V and 7 bases from J, the junction kept 7 bases outside the gene matches. This CDR3 spans 14 amino acids. The germline V gene encodes CDR1 LGHNA and CDR2 YSLEER. Written as DNA, the CDR3 is TGCGCCAGCAGCCATCTGGACAGGGTAACTGGCTACACCTTC. It specifies CASSHLDRVTGYTF.

The chain uses TRBV6-5 and TRBJ1-3, with D maybe TRBD1 (5 bases). Germline V gene lookup returns CDR1 MNHEY and CDR2 SVGAGI. V was pared by 4 bases and J by 1 base, with 8 bases between. The CDR3 covers 14 residues. CDR3 residues: CASSLGASGNTIYF. CDR3 in DNA: TGTGCCAGCAGTTTAGGGGCTTCTGGAAACACCATATATTTT.

This chain uses TRBV10-3 with TRBJ2-2; possibly TRBD1 for D (6 bases). Per the germline V gene, CDR1 is ENHRY and CDR2 is SYGVKD. The CDR3 runs to 13 residues. The V end lost 8 bases, the J end lost 5 bases, and 12 bases lay between the germline ends. The chain's CDR3 is CAIEGGKTGELFF. The CDR3 DNA is TGTGCCATCGAAGGGGGAAAGACCGGGGAGCTGTTTTTT.

The J gene is TRBJ2-7, the V gene TRBV29-1; D possibly corresponds to TRBD2 (5 bases). This CDR3 contains 12 residues. V lost 4 bases, J lost 7 bases, and 14 bases lay in between. Germline CDR1 SQVTM, CDR2 ANQGSEA. CDR3 bases: TGCAGCGTTGGAGGGCCAGAGACAGAGCAGTACTTC. Its protein is CSVGGPETEQYF.

V is TRBV11-2 and J is TRBJ2-1; TRBD2 matches at 13 bases. The CDR3 contains 15 residues. Germline CDR1 reads SGHAT; CDR2 reads FQNNGV. V shed 3 bases, J shed 8 bases, and the junction held 4 bases outside the gene matches. The CDR3 is CASSFTSGGAYEQFF. The CDR3 DNA follows: TGTGCCAGCAGCTTTACTAGCGGGGGGGCCTATGAGCAGTTCTTC. Full variable domain (remainder filled in from reference TRBV11-2 and TRBJ2-1): EAGVAQSPRYKIIEKRQSVAFWCNPISGHATLYWYQQILGQGPKLLIQFQNNGVVDDSQLPKDRFSAERLKGVDSTLKIQPAKLEDSAVYLCASSFTSGGAYEQFFGPGTRLTVL.

This clone was counted once. V usage is TRBV5-1 and J usage is TRBJ2-3; 8 nucleotides match TRBD2. The CDR3 is made up of 14 amino acids. Germline V CDR1 and CDR2: SGHRS, YFSETQ. With 6 bases clipped from V and 5 bases from J, the junction kept 8 bases outside the gene matches. The CDR3 DNA reads as TGCGCCAGCACCAGGACGGCGGGGGGAGATACGCAGTATTTT. It yields the protein CASTRTAGGDTQYF.

In its sample, this clone was seen a few times. The chain carries TRBV28 and TRBJ2-7, with D possibly TRBD1 on 6 matching bases. The germline V gene encodes CDR1 MDHEN and CDR2 SYDVKM. The CDR3 covers 13 residues. V gave up 6 bases and J gave up 3 bases, with 12 bases separating them. The CDR3 coding sequence is TGTGCCAGCAGGAGTACAGGGAGCTACGAGCAGTACTTC. This sequence encodes CASRSTGSYEQYF.

V usage is TRBV28 and J usage is TRBJ2-7, with TRBD2 as a possible D gene (6 bases). V lost 6 bases, J lost 5 bases, and 14 bases lay in between. CDR3 length equals 13 residues. Per the germline V gene, CDR1 is MDHEN and CDR2 is SYDVKM. This CDR3 reads CASSPSGGNEQYF. CDR3 coding DNA: TGTGCCAGCAGCCCCTCTGGAGGGAACGAGCAGTACTTC.

The chain couples TRBV5-1 to TRBJ2-5; 8 bases fit TRBD1. This CDR3 contains 14 residues. CDR1 and CDR2 (germline): SGHRS, YFSETQ. With 3 bases clipped from V and 5 bases from J, the junction kept 6 bases outside the gene matches. DNA for the CDR3: TGCGCCAGCAGCTCCCTGACAGGGGAGGAGACCCAGTACTTC. Translated, it gives CASSSLTGEETQYF.

This clone was seen only a few times. This chain uses TRBV7-9 with TRBJ2-2; possible D gene TRBD2, 5 bases. The V end lost 0 bases, the J end lost 7 bases, and 6 bases lay between the germline ends. Germline V gene sequence: CDR1 SEHNR, CDR2 FQNEAQ (reference sequence). The CDR3 spans 13 residues. In DNA form, the CDR3 reads TGTGCCAGCAGCTTAGCTGAGGGCGGGGAGCTGTTTTTT. Translating gives CASSLAEGGELFF.

This clone was counted once. The rearrangement joins TRBV6-6 to TRBJ1-2; the match to TRBD1 covers 8 bases. The CDR3 extends over 14 amino acids. The germline V gene encodes CDR1 MNHNY and CDR2 SVGAGI (reference sequence). J gave up 3 bases and V 5 bases, and 5 bases lay outside the gene matches. CDR3 amino acids: CASSARGRDYGYTF. The CDR3 DNA reads TGTGCCAGCAGTGCCAGGGGGCGCGACTATGGCTACACCTTC.

V and J are TRBV19 and TRBJ2-7; 7 bases line up with TRBD1. The CDR3 totals 15 residues. Per the germline V gene, CDR1 is LNHDA and CDR2 is SQIVND (reference sequence). The trim removed 3 bases at V and 3 bases at J, leaving 8 bases unmatched. CDR3 nucleotide sequence: TGTGCCAGTAGTATCGAGGGGACAGAAGGCTACGAGCAGTACTTC. This sequence encodes CASSIEGTEGYEQYF.

This clone was found a few times. V is TRBV4-2 and J is TRBJ1-6; weak D call: TRBD1 (5 bases). V lost 1 base and J lost 5, with 12 bases in between. The CDR3 runs to 16 residues. Germline values: CDR1 LGHNA, CDR2 YNFKEQ. The CDR3, as DNA: TGTGCCAGCAGCCAAGTGCTGGACACGAATAATTCACCCCTCCACTTT. It translates to CASSQVLDTNNSPLHF.

This sequence joins TRBV2 and TRBJ2-7; D gene unclear. Germline V gives CDR1 SNHLY, CDR2 FYNNEI. The germline V and J ends were trimmed by 8 bases and 0 bases, with 5 bases remaining between them. The CDR3 covers 11 residues. The CDR3 is CASGGSYEQYF. The CDR3 DNA is TGTGCCAGCGGCGGCTCCTACGAGCAGTACTTC.

The chain employs TRBV7-9 and TRBJ2-2; D uncertain. Trimming took 2 bases from V and 1 from J, leaving 5 bases between them. The germline gives CDR1 SEHNR, CDR2 FQNEAQ (reference sequence). The CDR3 has 14 residues. The CDR3 protein is CASSLFQNTGELFF. The CDR3 DNA reads TGTGCCAGCAGCTTATTTCAGAACACCGGGGAGCTGTTTTTT.

This chain uses TRBV19 with TRBJ2-7; 8 bases line up with TRBD1. Germline-derived CDR1 and CDR2 are LNHDA and SQIVND (reference sequence). The length of the CDR3 is 13 residues. Losses at the gene ends were 3 bases for V and 7 bases for J; bases not matched to a gene: 5. The CDR3 DNA sequence: TGTGCCAGTAGTATGACAGGGGAGAGAGAGCAGTACTTC. This encodes CASSMTGEREQYF.

The genes are TRBV15 and TRBJ2-7, with TRBD1 as a possible D gene (6 bases). CDR1 LNHNV and CDR2 YYDKDF come from the germline V gene (reference sequence). This CDR3 is 14 amino acids long. V dropped 5 bases and J dropped 5 bases, with 16 bases sitting between them. CDR3 DNA: TGTGCCACCAGCCGCTCGATACAGGGCGACGAGCAGTACTTC. Protein sequence: CATSRSIQGDEQYF.

V is TRBV28 and J is TRBJ1-2; the D gene is possibly TRBD1 (5 bases). V lost 3 bases and J 8 bases, leaving 22 bases between the germline ends. CDR1 is MDHEN and CDR2 is SYDVKM in the germline V gene. This CDR3 contains 16 residues. The CDR3 DNA follows: TGTGCCAGCAGTTTGGCTAGGGGCTTAAAGCAAGACGGCTACACCTTC. It encodes CASSLARGLKQDGYTF.